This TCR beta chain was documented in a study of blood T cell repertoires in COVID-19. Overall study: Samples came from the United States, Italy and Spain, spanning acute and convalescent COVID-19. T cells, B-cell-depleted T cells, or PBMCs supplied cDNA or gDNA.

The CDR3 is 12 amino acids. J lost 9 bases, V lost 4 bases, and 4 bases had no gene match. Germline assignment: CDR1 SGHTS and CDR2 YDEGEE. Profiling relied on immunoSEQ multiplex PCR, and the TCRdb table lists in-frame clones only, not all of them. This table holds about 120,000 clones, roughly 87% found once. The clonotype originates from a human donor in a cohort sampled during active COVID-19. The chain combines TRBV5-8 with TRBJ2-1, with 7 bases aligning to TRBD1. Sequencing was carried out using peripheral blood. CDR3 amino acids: CASSLDRPEQFF. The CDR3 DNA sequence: TGTGCCAGCAGCCTGGACAGGCCTGAGCAGTTCTTC. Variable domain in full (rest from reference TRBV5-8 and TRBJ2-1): EAGVTQSPTHLIKTRGQQATLRCSPISGHTSVYWYQQALGLGLQFLLWYDEGEERNRGNFPPRFSGRQFPNYSSELNVNALELEDSALYLCASSLDRPEQFFGPGTRLTVL.